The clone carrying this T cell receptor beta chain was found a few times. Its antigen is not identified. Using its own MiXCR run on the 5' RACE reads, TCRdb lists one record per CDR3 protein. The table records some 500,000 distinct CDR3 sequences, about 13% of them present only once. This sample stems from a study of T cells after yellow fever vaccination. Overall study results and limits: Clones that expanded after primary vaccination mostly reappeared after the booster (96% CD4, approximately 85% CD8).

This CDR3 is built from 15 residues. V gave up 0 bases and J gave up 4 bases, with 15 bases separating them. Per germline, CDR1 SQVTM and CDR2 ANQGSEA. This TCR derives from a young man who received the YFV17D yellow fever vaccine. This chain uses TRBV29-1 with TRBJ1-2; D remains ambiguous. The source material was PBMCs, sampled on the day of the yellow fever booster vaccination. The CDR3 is CSVEDRAGSPYGYTF. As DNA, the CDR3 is TGCAGCGTTGAAGATCGGGCAGGTAGTCCCTATGGCTACACCTTC.